This TCR beta chain was captured by sequencing in a study of cytomegalovirus exposure and HLA in healthy donors. Study-level points and caveats: A later analysis found most CMV-associated TCR beta chains apparently HLA-restricted.

Looked up from germline, CDR1 is GTSNPN and CDR2 is SVGIG (reference sequence). This CDR3 is built from 13 residues. Trimming shortened V by 2 bases and J by 0 bases, and 5 bases separated the two germline ends. This clone was seen a single time. What it binds is not known. PCR employed 60 Vbeta and 13 Jbeta primers. Clones were read by immunoSEQ multiplex PCR, and TCRdb kept only the in-frame ones, dropping some. Of about 140,000 clones listed, 77% are singletons. Sequencing used PBMCs. The chain has TRBV30 and TRBJ1-3; D call uncertain. This receptor was taken from a woman between 50 and 59 years old in good health and CMV-seronegative. The CDR3 DNA reads as TGTGCCTGGAGTCCTAGCTCTGGAAACACCATATATTTT. Translated, it gives CAWSPSSGNTIYF.